This T cell receptor (beta chain) was recorded in a study of blood T cell repertoires in COVID-19. Study details: The origin of the acute and convalescent COVID-19 samples was the United States, Italy and Spain. Nucleic acid was either cDNA or gDNA, and it came from T cells, B-cell-depleted T cells, or PBMCs.

In the authors' methods: Using reference gene primer amplification, nucleated cell counts were estimated. The data were produced by immunoSEQ multiplex PCR, yet TCRdb's version contains in-frame clones alone and is incomplete. V and J calls plus clone size are reproduced from that table; the DNA served to infer D and trimming. Here the sample spans about 100,000 clones, approximately 88% being singletons. Sequenced material: peripheral blood. The source of this sequence is a woman in her sixties with acute or convalescent COVID-19.

The CDR3 region is CASEGQGLTEAFF. The CDR3 DNA follows: TGTGCCAGCGAAGGACAGGGTCTCACTGAAGCTTTCTTT. This chain joins TRBV28 and TRBJ1-1; 8 positions match TRBD1. Germline V CDR1 and CDR2: MDHEN, SYDVKM. Trimming took 8 bases from V and 4 from J; bases not matched to a gene: 6. This CDR3 has 13 amino acids.